One sample yielded the 3 T cell receptor beta chains listed below, sequenced in a study of blood T cell repertoires in COVID-19. Sequenced by immunoSEQ multiplex PCR; TCRdb stores in-frame clones only, minus some. The sample lists about 200,000 clones; approximately 78% were seen once. Sequencing input: peripheral blood. All receptors come from a woman of 80 years or more with COVID-19, enrolled during active disease.

V gene TRBV1 combines with J gene TRBJ2-2; the DNA was not compared with TRBD2, the D call given in the table. TRBV1 is marked as a pseudogene. This CDR3 is 16 amino acids long. This chain's CDR3 is CTSRGEGLAGAGELFF. The CDR3, as DNA: TGCACCAGCAGAGGAGAGGGACTAGCGGGAGCCGGGGAGCTGTTTTTT.

The rearrangement links TRBV5-1 to TRBJ2-1; 8 bases line up with TRBD2. With 0 bases clipped from V and 9 bases from J, the junction kept 8 bases outside the gene matches. This CDR3 has 15 residues. CDR1 SGHRS and CDR2 YFSETQ come from the germline V gene. CDR3 protein: CASSLVGRAYSEQFF. The CDR3 bases are TGCGCCAGCAGCTTGGTCGGGAGGGCCTATAGTGAGCAGTTCTTC.

This chain joins TRBV29-1 and TRBJ2-7; D perhaps matches TRBD1 (5 bases). The CDR3 has 14 amino acids. V gave up 7 bases and J gave up 1 base, with 17 bases separating them. In germline, CDR1 is SQVTM, CDR2 ANQGSEA. CDR3 residues: CSASQERTSYEQYF. In DNA form, the CDR3 reads TGCAGCGCCTCACAGGAGCGCACATCCTACGAGCAGTACTTC.